This T cell receptor beta chain came from a study of blood T cell repertoires in COVID-19. Study at large: The United States, Italy and Spain provided the acute and convalescent COVID-19 samples. T cells, B-cell-depleted T cells, or PBMCs provided the cDNA or gDNA that served as material.

Under the authors' procedure: Nucleated cell number was recorded as an estimate derived from reference gene primer amplification. Clones were read by immunoSEQ multiplex PCR, and TCRdb kept only the in-frame ones, dropping some. V and J calls and clone size are given by that table; D and trimming were obtained from the DNA. The data contain some 83,000 clones, around 89% of them seen just once; the ten biggest clones take up over 0.45%. V shed 5 bases, J shed 1 base, and the junction held 9 bases outside the gene matches. The CDR3 has 16 residues. The germline gives CDR1 SGDLS, CDR2 YYNGEE. Sequenced material: peripheral blood. This receptor was obtained from a man between 60 and 70 years old with acute or convalescent COVID-19. The chain couples TRBV9 to TRBJ1-3, with 7 positions matching TRBD1. This CDR3 reads CASSPRTGQSGNTIYF. The CDR3 DNA reads TGTGCCAGCAGTCCCCGGACAGGTCAATCTGGAAACACCATATATTTT.